This T cell receptor beta chain was documented in a study of identical twins. V was pared by 4 bases and J by 3 bases, with 16 bases between. The germline gives CDR1 SGDLS, CDR2 YYNGEE. CDR3 length: 16 residues. Healthy Caucasians, and only they, were the donors. TCRdb recomputed calls from the 5' RACE reads with MiXCR, one row per CDR3 protein. The sample carries 600,000 to 700,000 distinct CDR3 sequences, over 20% recorded once. A further study also used this sample, focusing on T cells expressing NK-cell markers.

The TCR originated in a woman between 18 and 29 years old in good health. Sequencing used PBMCs. This chain links TRBV9 with TRBJ2-2; weak D call: TRBD2 (6 bases). The CDR3 DNA reads as TGTGCCAGCAGCCTGGGACTCCGACCTTACACCGGGGAGCTGTTTTTT. Translation gives CASSLGLRPYTGELFF.